The 21 T cell receptor beta chains presented below share a single source sample, sequenced in a study of control samples from healthy donors and cancer patients. TCRdb's copy holds only in-frame clones and misses some; the assay was immunoSEQ multiplex PCR. The data contain 100,000 to 150,000 clones, 85% to 95% of them singletons. The specimen was PBMCs. All receptors come from a man older than 75 with head and neck cancer.

V and J are TRBV14 and TRBJ2-7; 7 positions match TRBD1. The germline V gene has CDR1 SGHDN and CDR2 FVKESK. This CDR3 has 14 residues. V gave up 4 bases and J gave up 1 base; unmatched junction bases: 4. CDR3 protein: CASSLWDSSYEQYF. The DNA of the CDR3 is TGTGCCAGCAGCCTTTGGGACAGTTCCTACGAGCAGTACTTC.

This clone showed up just once. The rearrangement joins TRBV6-5 to TRBJ1-6; maybe TRBD1 (5 bases). The CDR3 consists of 13 residues. From germline, CDR1 is MNHEY and CDR2 SVGAGI. V was shortened by 4 bases and J by 7 bases, with 8 bases between the two germline ends. In nucleotides, the CDR3 is TGTGCCAGCAGTTTCGGGGGGAATTCACCCCTCCACTTT. As protein: CASSFGGNSPLHF.

The chain carries TRBV5-1 and TRBJ2-7; D possibly corresponds to TRBD1 (6 bases). The CDR3 contains 14 residues. Germline lookup yields CDR1 SGHRS and CDR2 YFSETQ. Trimming removed 2 bases from V and 7 bases from J, with 16 bases in between. CDR3 bases: TGCGCCAGCAGCTTAGACCGGGACATCGGGGAGCAGTACTTC. Protein product: CASSLDRDIGEQYF.

The chain carries TRBV30 and TRBJ1-2, with 9 bases aligning to TRBD1. This CDR3 comprises 16 residues. The germline V gene encodes CDR1 GTSNPN and CDR2 SVGIG (reference sequence). Germline trimming cut 2 bases from V and 7 bases from J; bases unmatched to any gene: 14. The CDR3 sequence: CAWSPGRGQGLRGYTF. The CDR3 DNA reads TGTGCCTGGAGTCCTGGAAGGGGACAGGGTCTGCGTGGCTACACCTTC.

The chain links TRBV15 to TRBJ2-5, with 10 bases aligning to TRBD1. CDR1 and CDR2 from the germline V gene are LNHNV and YYDKDF (reference sequence). V shed 1 base, J shed 5 bases, and the junction held 7 bases outside the gene matches. The CDR3 is 16 amino acids. The CDR3 coding sequence is TGTGCCACCAGCAGAGGAGGGACAGGGGCAAGGGAGACCCAGTACTTC. Translation: CATSRGGTGARETQYF.

V gene TRBV13 combines with J gene TRBJ2-7, with 11 bases matching TRBD1. The J segment lost 0 bases and the V segment lost 5 bases, leaving 9 bases of the junction unmatched. CDR1 PRHDT and CDR2 FYEKMQ come from the germline V gene (reference sequence). CDR3 length: 17 amino acids. This CDR3 is CASSPGTGGYSSYEQYF. The DNA of the CDR3 is TGTGCCAGCAGCCCCGGGACAGGGGGTTATTCCTCCTACGAGCAGTACTTC.

The chain links TRBV3-1 (or the pseudogene TRBV3-2) to TRBJ1-3; D is ambiguous. V dropped 4 bases and J dropped 0 bases, with 7 bases sitting between them. CDR1 is LGHDT and CDR2 is YNNKEL in the germline V gene (reference sequence). The CDR3 totals 14 residues. For the CDR3, the DNA is TGTGCCAGCAGCCCGTCTTCCTCTGGAAACACCATATATTTT. It is translated as CASSPSSSGNTIYF.

V and J are TRBV18 and TRBJ1-1; unclear D gene. The CDR3 covers 13 residues. V gave up 3 bases and J gave up 5 bases, with 10 bases separating them. Germline V CDR1 and CDR2: KGHSH, LQKENI. CDR3 DNA sequence: TGTGCCAGCTCACCGGAAGGGAGGACTGAAGCTTTCTTT. Translated: CASSPEGRTEAFF.

In DNA, the CDR3 is TGCGCCAGCAGCTTGGGAATAGCGGGACTAGTCCACGAGCAGTACTTC. Protein product: CASSLGIAGLVHEQYF. This chain uses TRBV5-1 with TRBJ2-7; 8 bases align to TRBD2. The CDR3 is 16 residues long. The germline gives CDR1 SGHRS, CDR2 YFSETQ. J was trimmed by 5 bases and V by 0 bases; bases with no gene match: 10.

The chain employs TRBV30 and TRBJ1-1; 8 nucleotides line up with TRBD1. The CDR3 contains 13 residues. CDR1 and CDR2 from the germline V gene are GTSNPN and SVGIG (reference sequence). The V and J ends lost 4 bases and 4 bases, in that order; junction bases with no gene match: 5. The CDR3 region has the DNA TGTGCCTGGACAGGGGGCTGGGGCACTGAAGCTTTCTTT. Translating it yields CAWTGGWGTEAFF.

The chain employs TRBV24-1 and TRBJ1-5; 8 positions match TRBD1. The germline V gene encodes CDR1 KGHDR and CDR2 SFDVKD. V lost 7 bases and J lost 1; bases outside the gene matches: 17. The CDR3 is 19 amino acids. CDR3 bases: TGTGCCACCAGGGCCCGGGACAGGCGATTTATATGGAGCAATCAGCCCCAGCATTTT. This codes for CATRARDRRFIWSNQPQHF.

The chain is built from TRBV12-5 and TRBJ1-3, with a weak D call TRBD1 (5 bases). Germline V gene data show CDR1 as LGHNT and CDR2 as FRNRAP. CDR3 length: 16 residues. Trimming took off 2 bases at V and 0 bases at J, with 11 bases between the two ends. The chain's CDR3 is CASGLSFGGSGNTIYF. CDR3 bases: TGTGCTAGTGGTTTGAGTTTCGGGGGCTCTGGAAACACCATATATTTT. The full variable domain, completed using reference TRBV12-5 and TRBJ1-3, is DARVTQTPRHKVTEMGQEVTMRCQPILGHNTVFWYRQTMMQGLELLAYFRNRAPLDDSGMPKDRFSAEMPDATLATLKIQPSEPRDSAVYFCASGLSFGGSGNTIYFGEGSWLTVV.

This clone was observed a single time. The chain recombines TRBV7-9 with TRBJ2-2; the D gene is possibly TRBD2 (7 bases). The ends were cut back, 4 bases at V and 3 bases at J, with 18 bases in the middle. The CDR3 is made up of 17 amino acids. Germline V gene data show CDR1 as SEHNR and CDR2 as FQNEAQ (reference sequence). As DNA, the CDR3 is TGTGCCAGCAGCTCCTGGGGGGGGCAGGGTCACACCGGGGAGCTGTTTTTT. It is translated as CASSSWGGQGHTGELFF.

In DNA form, the CDR3 reads TGTGCCACCAGCGCCCGGGACAGGGGAATCTACGAGCAGTACTTC. Protein: CATSARDRGIYEQYF. This sequence joins TRBV15 and TRBJ2-7, with 10 bases fitting TRBD1. The germline V gene has CDR1 LNHNV and CDR2 YYDKDF (reference sequence). The CDR3 spans 15 residues. Trimming at V came to 5 bases and at J to 3 bases, leaving 7 bases not matched to a gene.

CDR3 sequence reads: CASSFGGAYNEQFF. CDR3 bases: TGTGCCAGCAGCTTTGGGGGCGCCTACAATGAGCAGTTCTTC. V is TRBV7-9 and J is TRBJ2-1; D perhaps matches TRBD1 (6 bases). V was trimmed by 3 bases and J by 2 bases, leaving 8 bases between them. The CDR3 is 14 amino acids. Germline V gives CDR1 SEHNR, CDR2 FQNEAQ (reference sequence). The whole variable domain, remainder taken from reference TRBV7-9 and TRBJ2-1, is DTGVSQNPRHKITKRGQNVTFRCDPISEHNRLYWYRQTLGQGPEFLTYFQNEAQLEKSRLLSDRFSAERPKGSFSTLEIQRTEQGDSAMYLCASSFGGAYNEQFFGPGTRLTVL.

The V call is TRBV5-1, the J call TRBJ2-5; possibly TRBD2 for D (5 bases). The ends were cut back, 1 base at V and 3 bases at J, with 13 bases in the middle. The CDR3 has 15 residues. CDR1 SGHRS and CDR2 YFSETQ come from the germline V gene. The CDR3 bases are TGCGCCAGCAGCTTGCCCTCCGGGGTCGAAGAGACCCAGTACTTC. It translates to CASSLPSGVEETQYF. The complete variable domain, with remaining parts taken from reference TRBV5-1 and TRBJ2-5, reads KAGVTQTPRYLIKTRGQQVTLSCSPISGHRSVSWYQQTPGQGLQFLFEYFSETQRNKGNFPGRFSGRQFSNSRSEMNVSTLELGDSALYLCASSLPSGVEETQYFGPGTRLLVL.

This clone was observed a single time. V gene TRBV4-1 combines with J gene TRBJ2-5, with D perhaps given as TRBD1 or TRBD2 (5 bases each). The V end was cut by 1 base, the J end by 5 bases, with 5 bases between. The CDR3 spans 12 residues. Per the germline V gene, CDR1 is MGHRA and CDR2 is YSYEKL. The CDR3 DNA reads as TGCGCCAGCAGCCAAGGGGGGGAGACCCAGTACTTC. It encodes CASSQGGETQYF.

Concerning this clone: Different DNA sequences within this sample yield the same CDR3. The J gene is TRBJ2-7, the V gene TRBV6-2 or TRBV6-3; 14 positions agree with TRBD2. Germline V gene lookup returns CDR1 MNHEY and CDR2 SVGEGT. The junction had 7 bases not matched to a gene; V was cut back by 5 bases and J by 7 bases. There are 15 residues in the CDR3. The CDR3 loop reads CASSRGLAGGGEQYF. The CDR3 nucleotides are TGTGCCAGCAGTAGAGGACTAGCGGGAGGCGGAGAGCAGTACTTC.

Concerning this clone itself: The same CDR3 can be traced to other DNA sequences in this sample. The chain carries TRBV5-5 and TRBJ1-4; TRBD1 agrees at 8 bases. This CDR3 region has 18 residues. V gave up 1 base and J gave up 6 bases; unmatched junction bases: 14. From germline, CDR1 is SGHKS and CDR2 YYEKEE (reference sequence). The CDR3 protein is CASSLIPDRVIGDEKLFF. In DNA form, the CDR3 reads TGTGCCAGCAGCTTGATCCCGGACAGGGTTATAGGGGATGAAAAACTGTTTTTT. The full variable domain, its missing parts supplied by reference TRBV5-5 and TRBJ1-4, is DAGVTQSPTHLIKTRGQQVTLRCSPISGHKSVSWYQQVLGQGPQFIFQYYEKEERGRGNFPDRFSARQFPNYSSELNVNALLLGDSALYLCASSLIPDRVIGDEKLFFGSGTQLSVL.

The genes are TRBV6-5 and TRBJ1-2; no clear D gene. The length of the CDR3 is 14 residues. The germline gives CDR1 MNHEY, CDR2 SVGAGI. Trimming cost V 2 bases and J 5 bases, with 12 bases left between them. CDR3 amino acids: CASSYDGRRYGYTF. The CDR3 coding sequence is TGTGCCAGCAGTTACGATGGGAGGCGGTATGGCTACACCTTC.

The chain recombines TRBV5-4 with TRBJ2-7; D unclear. The germline V gene encodes CDR1 SGHNT and CDR2 YYREEE (reference sequence). V dropped 5 bases and J dropped 0 bases, with 12 bases sitting between them. The CDR3 sequence is 14 residues long. The CDR3: CASSPLVGSYEQYF. CDR3 DNA: TGTGCCAGCAGTCCTTTAGTGGGCTCCTACGAGCAGTACTTC.